A single count supports the clone carrying this T cell receptor (beta chain). PCR primers comprised 60 Vbeta and 13 Jbeta primers. Here immunoSEQ multiplex PCR was the method, and the copy in TCRdb shows in-frame clones only, minus some. The sample yields tens of thousands of clones, approximately 78% seen once. The sample comes from a study of cytomegalovirus exposure and HLA in healthy donors. The CDR3 is 15 amino acids. V was cut by 3 bases and J by 5 bases, with 11 bases left in between. CDR1 and CDR2 from the germline V gene are MDHEN and SYDVKM. Material: PBMCs. This receptor was obtained from a woman younger than 45 in good health and CMV-seronegative. The chain recombines TRBV28 with TRBJ1-6; perhaps TRBD1 as D (5 bases). The CDR3 DNA is TGTGCCAGCAGTTTTGGGGCAGCTAATAATTCACCCCTCCACTTT. This codes for CASSFGAANNSPLHF.